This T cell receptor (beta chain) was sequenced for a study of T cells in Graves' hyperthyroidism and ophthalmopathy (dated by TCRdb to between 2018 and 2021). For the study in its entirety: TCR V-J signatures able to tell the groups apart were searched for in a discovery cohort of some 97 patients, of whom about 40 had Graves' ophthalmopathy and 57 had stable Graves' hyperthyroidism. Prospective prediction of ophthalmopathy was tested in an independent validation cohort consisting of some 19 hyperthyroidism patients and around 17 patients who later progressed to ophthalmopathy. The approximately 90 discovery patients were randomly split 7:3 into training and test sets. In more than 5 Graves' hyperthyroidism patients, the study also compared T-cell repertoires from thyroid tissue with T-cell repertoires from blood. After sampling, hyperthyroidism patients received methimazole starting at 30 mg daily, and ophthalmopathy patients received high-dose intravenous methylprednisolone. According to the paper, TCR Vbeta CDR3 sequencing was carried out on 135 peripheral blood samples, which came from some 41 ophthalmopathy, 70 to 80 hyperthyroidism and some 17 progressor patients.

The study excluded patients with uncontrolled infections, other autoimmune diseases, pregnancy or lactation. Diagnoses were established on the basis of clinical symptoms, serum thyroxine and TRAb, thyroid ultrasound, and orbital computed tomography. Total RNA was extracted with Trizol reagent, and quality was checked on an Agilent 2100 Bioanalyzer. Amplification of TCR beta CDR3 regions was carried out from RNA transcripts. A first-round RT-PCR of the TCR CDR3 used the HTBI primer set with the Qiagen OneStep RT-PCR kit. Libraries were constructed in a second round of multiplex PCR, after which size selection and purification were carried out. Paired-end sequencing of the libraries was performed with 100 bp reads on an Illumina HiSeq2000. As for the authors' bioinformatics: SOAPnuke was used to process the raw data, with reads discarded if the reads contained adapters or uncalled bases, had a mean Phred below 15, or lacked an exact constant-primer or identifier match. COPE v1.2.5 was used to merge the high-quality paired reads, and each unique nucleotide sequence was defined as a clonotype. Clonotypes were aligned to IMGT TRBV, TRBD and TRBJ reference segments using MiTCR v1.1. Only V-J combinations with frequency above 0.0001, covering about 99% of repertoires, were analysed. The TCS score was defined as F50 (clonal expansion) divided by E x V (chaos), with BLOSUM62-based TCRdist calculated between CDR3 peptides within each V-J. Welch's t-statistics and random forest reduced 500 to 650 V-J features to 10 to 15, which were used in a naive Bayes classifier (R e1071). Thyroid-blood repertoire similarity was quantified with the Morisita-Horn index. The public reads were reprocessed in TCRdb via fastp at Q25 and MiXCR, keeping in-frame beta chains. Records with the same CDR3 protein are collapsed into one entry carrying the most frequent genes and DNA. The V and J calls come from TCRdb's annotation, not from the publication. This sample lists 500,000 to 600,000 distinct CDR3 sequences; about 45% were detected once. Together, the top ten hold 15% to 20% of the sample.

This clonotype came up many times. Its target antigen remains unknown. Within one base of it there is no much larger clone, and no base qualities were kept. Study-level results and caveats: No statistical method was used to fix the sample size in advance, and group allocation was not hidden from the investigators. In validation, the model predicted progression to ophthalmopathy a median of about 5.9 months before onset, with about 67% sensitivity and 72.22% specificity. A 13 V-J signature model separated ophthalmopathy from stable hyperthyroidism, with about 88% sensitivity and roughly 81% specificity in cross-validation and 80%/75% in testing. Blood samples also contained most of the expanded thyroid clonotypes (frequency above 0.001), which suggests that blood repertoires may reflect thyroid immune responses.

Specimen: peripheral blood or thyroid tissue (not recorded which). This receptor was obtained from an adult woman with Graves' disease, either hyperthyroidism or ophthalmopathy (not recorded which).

The bases are TGTGCCAGCAGGAGGGGGGACGGACCATATCAGCCCCAGCATTTT. This translates into CASRRGDGPYQPQHF. This chain is built from TRBV27 and TRBJ1-5; the D gene is perhaps TRBD1, from 6 matching bases. Trimming at the junction amounts to 6 bases on V and 5 bases on J, and the germline ends lie 17 bases apart. The germline V gene encodes CDR1 MNHEY and CDR2 SMNVEV (reference sequence). The CDR3, from cysteine to phenylalanine, totals 15 residues. Only CDR3 DNA remains: 45 bases, in frame from the first base.